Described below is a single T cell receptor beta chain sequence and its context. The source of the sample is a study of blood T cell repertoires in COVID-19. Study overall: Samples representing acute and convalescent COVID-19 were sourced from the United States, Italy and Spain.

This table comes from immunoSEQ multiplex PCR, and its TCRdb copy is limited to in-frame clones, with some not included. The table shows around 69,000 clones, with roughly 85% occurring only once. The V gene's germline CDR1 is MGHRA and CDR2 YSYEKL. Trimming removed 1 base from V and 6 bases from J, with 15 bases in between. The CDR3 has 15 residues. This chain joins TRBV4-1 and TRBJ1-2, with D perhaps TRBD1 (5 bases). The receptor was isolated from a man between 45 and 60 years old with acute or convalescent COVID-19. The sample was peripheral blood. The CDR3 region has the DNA TGCGCCAGCAGCCAAGTTACAGGTCCACTTGATGGCTACACCTTC. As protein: CASSQVTGPLDGYTF.